This T cell receptor beta chain was captured by sequencing in a study of blood T cell repertoires in COVID-19. Background on the study: Samples of COVID-19 (acute and convalescent) were obtained from the United States, Italy and Spain.

Germline V gene data show CDR1 as MNHNY and CDR2 as SVGAGI (reference sequence). V lost 2 bases to trimming and J lost 0 bases, with 11 bases between them. The CDR3 consists of 16 residues. Some clones are missing from TCRdb's copy, which holds only in-frame ones; the method was immunoSEQ multiplex PCR. This sample has roughly 260,000 clones, with more than 70% found just once. The sequencing sample was made of peripheral blood. This TCR was sampled from a woman aged 25 to 39 with COVID-19, enrolled during active disease. This chain links TRBV6-6 with TRBJ1-3, with D possibly TRBD1 on 6 matching bases. CDR3 nucleotide sequence: TGTGCCAGCAGTTACACCGGACAGTACTCTGGAAACACCATATATTTT. This encodes CASSYTGQYSGNTIYF.